This is a list of T cell receptor beta chains from one sample in a study of regulatory T cells in long-lasting Graves disease. MiXCR was run by TCRdb on the multiplex PCR reads, yielding one entry per CDR3 protein. The profile covers about 440,000 distinct CDR3 sequences, with around 14% appearing a single time and 16% taken by the ten largest. These data were likewise used in another study, on T cells in Graves' hyperthyroidism and ophthalmopathy.

The source material was peripheral blood mononuclear cells (PBMCs), sampled at new diagnosis, from a patient treated with antithyroid drugs. These receptors were obtained from a woman between 25 and 40 years old with Graves disease. The CDR3 runs from the conserved cysteine through the conserved F or W. A D gene is named only where the DNA matches it firmly. Size values are once, few and many counts, or a class for expanded clones, and some rows have none.

J: TRBJ2-3; D: -; length: 14; V: TRBV10-2; size: -; DNA: TGCGCCAGCAGGGCTAATAGGGCAGCAGCTACGCAGTATTTT; CDR3: CASRANRAAATQYF
J: TRBJ2-2; D: TRBD1; length: 15; V: TRBV20-1; size: -; DNA: TGCAGTGCTAACAGCCCAGGGGGCAACACCGGGGAGCTGTTTTTT; CDR3: CSANSPGGNTGELFF
J: TRBJ2-5; D: -; length: 13; V: TRBV7-3; size: -; DNA: TGTGCCGGCAGCTTGAGCAGCAGGGAGACCCAGTACTTC; CDR3: CAGSLSSRETQYF
J: TRBJ2-7; D: -; length: 13; V: TRBV28; size: many; DNA: TGTGCCAGCAGCCGCGGGACAGACTACGAGCAGTACTTC; CDR3: CASSRGTDYEQYF
J: TRBJ2-1; D: -; length: 12; V: TRBV14; size: few; DNA: TGTGCCAGCAGAGGCTCCTACAATGAGCAGTTCTTC; CDR3: CASRGSYNEQFF
J: TRBJ1-3; D: -; length: 15; V: TRBV5-1; size: -; DNA: TGCGCCAGCAGCCCGGGAGGGGAATCTGGAAACACCATATATTTT; CDR3: CASSPGGESGNTIYF
J: TRBJ2-3; D: TRBD2; length: 14; V: TRBV20-1; size: -; DNA: TGCAGTGCTTTCCCCTCGGCGGGAGGAGATACGCAGTATTTT; CDR3: CSAFPSAGGDTQYF
J: TRBJ2-3; D: -; length: 14; V: TRBV20-1; size: once; DNA: TGCAGTGCACTTGCTAGCGACAGCACAGATACGCAGTATTTT; CDR3: CSALASDSTDTQYF
J: TRBJ2-1; D: -; length: 16; V: TRBV15; size: -; DNA: TGTGCCACCAGCAGAGATGGAGGACACCCTAGGGATGAGCAGTTCTTC; CDR3: CATSRDGGHPRDEQFF
J: TRBJ2-3; D: TRBD1; length: 15; V: TRBV19; size: few; DNA: TGTGCCAGTAGGGACAGGGGAGGTGGCACAGATACGCAGTATTTT; CDR3: CASRDRGGGTDTQYF
J: TRBJ1-2; D: -; length: 13; V: TRBV9; size: few; DNA: TGTGCCAGCAGCGTAGAGGGGTACTATGGCTACACCTTC; CDR3: CASSVEGYYGYTF
J: TRBJ2-7; D: TRBD2; length: 19; V: TRBV11-3; size: many; DNA: TGTGCCAGCAGCCCCCGGACTAGCGGGAGTTCCCACCTCGCTAACGAGCAGTACTTC; CDR3: CASSPRTSGSSHLANEQYF